This T cell receptor beta chain stems from a study of monozygotic twins with inflammatory bowel disease. The study, taken as a whole, reports: Using the inverse Simpson index, IBD patients had lower TCRbeta diversity than healthy co-twins. The sharing of clonotypes with others was lower in IBD patients than in healthy twins, especially with disease activity.

TCR libraries each used about 3.5 ug of total RNA. The template-switching step introduced UMIs that carried a 6-nucleotide sample barcode. No DNA is given; TCRdb re-called the 5' RACE reads and lists each CDR3 protein once. Its table lists about 160,000 distinct CDR3 sequences. About this clonotype itself: Its antigen is not identified.

This clonotype originated in a human donor with ulcerative colitis or Crohn's disease, or a healthy co-twin of an affected twin (not recorded which). The source material was blood.

This CDR3 reads CATRGYGGNQETQYF. The chain links TRBV6-2 or TRBV6-3 to TRBJ2-5; TCRdb gives TRBD1 as the D gene, but with no DNA this cannot be confirmed. The germline CDR1 and CDR2 sequences are MNHEY and SVGEGT. The CDR3 spans 15 residues.